Below are 19 T cell receptor beta chains sequenced from a single sample in a study of T-cell reconstitution after alpha-beta-depleted transplantation in children. Unique molecular identifiers were built into the TCRbeta library. In TCRdb, the PCR reads were re-called with MiXCR into one record per CDR3 protein. Of around 200,000 distinct CDR3 sequences listed, approximately 10% are singletons. This specimen was PBMCs, taken before TCRalphabeta/CD19-depleted stem cell transplant. The origin of the receptors is a child less than two years old with acute myeloid leukemia, due to receive a stem cell transplant.

This clonotype was picked up many times. The V gene is TRBV7-2, the J gene TRBJ1-1; a possible D gene is TRBD1 (5 bases). Looked up from germline, CDR1 is SGHTA and CDR2 is FQGNSA. V was shortened by 5 bases and J by 5 bases, with 18 bases between the two germline ends. CDR3 length: 15 residues. The CDR3 region has the DNA TGTGCCAGCAGCCCTAGTGGGAGGGGAGGAACTGAAGCTTTCTTT. Amino acid sequence: CASSPSGRGGTEAFF.

This clonotype has a count of ten or more. V usage is TRBV27 and J usage is TRBJ2-3, with 8 bases lining up with TRBD1. With 5 bases clipped from V and 4 bases from J, the junction kept 8 bases outside the gene matches. Germline V gene data show CDR1 as MNHEY and CDR2 as SMNVEV (reference sequence). CDR3 length equals 15 residues. The CDR3 region is CASSGQGAYSDTQYF. The CDR3 DNA reads as TGTGCCAGCAGTGGGCAGGGGGCGTATTCAGATACGCAGTATTTT.

This clonotype was detected ten times or more. The chain links TRBV27 to TRBJ2-1, with 10 bases lining up with TRBD1. Germline V gene sequence: CDR1 MNHEY, CDR2 SMNVEV (reference sequence). The CDR3 has 15 residues. The ends lost 5 bases at V and 2 bases at J; junction bases unmatched: 3. The chain's CDR3 is CASSATGGAYNEQFF. The CDR3, as DNA: TGTGCCAGCAGTGCGACAGGGGGCGCCTACAATGAGCAGTTCTTC.

This clonotype has at least ten counts. The chain joins TRBV7-8 to TRBJ2-7, with 9 bases lining up with TRBD2. V trimming: 2 bases; J trimming: 4 bases; junction bases outside the gene matches: 3. This CDR3 has 14 amino acids. The V gene's germline CDR1 is SGHVS and CDR2 FQNEAQ. The CDR3 DNA is TGTGCCAGCAGCTTAACCACTAGCGGGTACGAGCAGTACTTC. Translating gives CASSLTTSGYEQYF.

The sample holds many counts of this clonotype. The gene calls are TRBV12-3 or TRBV12-4 and TRBJ1-5, with D perhaps TRBD1 (6 bases). V lost 6 bases, J lost 2 bases, and 11 bases lay in between. This CDR3 is built from 14 residues. CDR3 in amino acids: CASSRGFGNQPQHF. In DNA form, the CDR3 reads TGTGCCAGCAGCAGGGGTTTTGGCAATCAGCCCCAGCATTTT.

At least ten counts were recorded for this clonotype. The chain is built from TRBV20-1 and TRBJ2-1; no clear D gene. Germline values: CDR1 DFQATT, CDR2 SNEGSKA (reference sequence). The ends were cut back, 1 base at V and 4 bases at J, with 11 bases in the middle. This CDR3 has 14 amino acids. The CDR3 DNA reads as TGCAGTGCTAGAGTTCCTCCTCAGTACAATGAGCAGTTCTTC. Translation gives CSARVPPQYNEQFF.

On this clonotype itself: A junction end diverges from the germline sequence, so it may reflect a read error. V and J are TRBV5-1 and TRBJ2-7; TRBD2 matches 14 bases. This CDR3 has 14 amino acids. Germline V gene data show CDR1 as SGHRS and CDR2 as YFSETQ. CDR3 bases: TGCGCCAGCAGCTTCGGGACTAGCGGGAGTGATCTGTCCTTC. It is translated as CASSFGTSGSDLSF.

This clonotype showed up many times. The rearrangement joins TRBV6-7 to TRBJ2-1, with TRBD1 matching 9 bases. TRBV6-7 is an ORF, and what it does is uncertain. This CDR3 is built from 13 residues. Trimming took 9 bases from V and 5 from J; bases not matched to a gene: 5. The chain's CDR3 is CARTGGGHNEQFF. The CDR3 region has the DNA TGTGCCAGGACAGGGGGAGGTCACAATGAGCAGTTCTTC.

The CDR3: CASSPWTGSGEQYF. CDR3 in DNA: TGTGCCAGCAGCCCCTGGACAGGGTCGGGCGAGCAGTACTTC. The chain employs TRBV7-9 and TRBJ2-7, with TRBD1 matching 8 bases. There are 14 residues in the CDR3. Germline CDR1 and CDR2: SEHNR and FQNEAQ (reference sequence). V shed 5 bases and J 6 bases; nucleotides not matched to a gene: 9.

This clonotype occurred many times. This chain uses TRBV11-2 with TRBJ2-2, with D perhaps matching TRBD2 (6 bases). This CDR3 contains 15 residues. Germline V CDR1 and CDR2: SGHAT, FQNNGV. V gave up 5 bases and J gave up 7 bases, with 17 bases separating them. CDR3 protein: CASSHPAGKGGELFF. DNA for the CDR3: TGTGCCAGCAGCCATCCTGCGGGGAAAGGCGGGGAGCTGTTTTTT.

This clonotype has a handful of counts. The V gene is TRBV28, the J gene TRBJ2-2; TRBD2 aligns across 10 bases. CDR3 length: 16 amino acids. CDR1 MDHEN and CDR2 SYDVKM come from the germline V gene. The V gene end was trimmed by 3 bases and the J gene end by 2 bases; junction bases not matched to a gene: 3. The CDR3 coding sequence is TGTGCCAGCAGTTTCAGCGGGGGGGGAAACACCGGGGAGCTGTTTTTT. Translating gives CASSFSGGGNTGELFF.

This clonotype was found a few times. The chain couples TRBV25-1 to TRBJ2-5; D might be TRBD1 (6 bases). Germline lookup yields CDR1 MGHDK and CDR2 SYGVNS. V gave up 0 bases and J gave up 5 bases, with 13 bases separating them. The CDR3 extends over 15 amino acids. The CDR3 loop reads CASSEYRGERETQYF. The CDR3 nucleotides read TGTGCCAGCAGTGAATACAGGGGTGAAAGGGAGACCCAGTACTTC.

In this sample, this clonotype turned up many times. The chain joins TRBV11-2 to TRBJ2-1, with D perhaps TRBD2 (6 bases). CDR1 is SGHAT and CDR2 is FQNNGV in the germline V gene. The CDR3 length is 15 residues. V lost 4 bases to trimming and J lost 4 bases, with 14 bases between them. The CDR3 is CASSWAGNLYNEQFF. The CDR3 DNA reads as TGTGCCAGCAGCTGGGCGGGGAACCTATACAATGAGCAGTTCTTC.

This clonotype has a count of ten or more. The chain carries TRBV5-1 and TRBJ1-2; 9 bases align to TRBD1. This CDR3 has 16 amino acids. Germline V gene sequence: CDR1 SGHRS, CDR2 YFSETQ. Losses at the gene ends were 0 bases for V and 4 bases for J; bases not matched to a gene: 7. In nucleotides, the CDR3 is TGCGCCAGCAGCTTGGCCCGGACAGGGGACGTCTATGGCTACACCTTC. Its translation: CASSLARTGDVYGYTF.

This clonotype showed up many times. The V and J genes are TRBV12-3 or TRBV12-4 and TRBJ1-1, with unresolved D. V was shortened by 7 bases and J by 7 bases, with 16 bases between the two germline ends. The CDR3 contains 13 residues. This chain's CDR3 is CASTPGRGVEAFF. The DNA for the CDR3 is TGTGCCAGCACTCCAGGTCGCGGGGTTGAAGCTTTCTTT.

This clonotype was observed at least ten times. V and J are TRBV7-2 and TRBJ1-2; D gene uncertain. Deletions cut 1 base from V and 4 bases from J, with 7 bases between. This CDR3 contains 13 residues. Germline-derived CDR1 and CDR2 are SGHTA and FQGNSA. The CDR3 loop reads CASSLGAGYGYTF. Here the CDR3 DNA reads TGTGCCAGCAGCTTAGGGGCGGGCTATGGCTACACCTTC.

This clonotype was recorded a few times. This chain connects TRBV12-3 or TRBV12-4 to TRBJ1-2; TRBD1 matches at 7 bases. CDR3 length equals 14 residues. V dropped 0 bases and J dropped 4; count of bases not matched to a gene: 2. CDR3 bases: TGTGCCAGCAGTTTAGCGACAGGGAGCTATGGCTACACCTTC. Amino acid sequence: CASSLATGSYGYTF.

To note about this clonotype: A read error may explain this, as a much larger clone is one base away. DNA of the CDR3: TGCAGCGTTGACGGCAACTCCTACGATGAGCAGTTCTTC. Translated, it gives CSVDGNSYDEQFF. The chain couples TRBV29-1 to TRBJ2-1; D unclear. Germline CDR1 SQVTM, CDR2 ANQGSEA. The CDR3 is made up of 13 amino acids.

This clonotype showed up many times. The chain recombines TRBV12-3 or TRBV12-4 with TRBJ2-1; the D is unclear. Trimming pared 3 bases from V and 10 bases from J, leaving 10 bases between. The CDR3 totals 12 residues. Here the CDR3 reads CASSLWDWEQFF. The CDR3 bases are TGTGCCAGCAGTTTGTGGGATTGGGAGCAGTTCTTC.